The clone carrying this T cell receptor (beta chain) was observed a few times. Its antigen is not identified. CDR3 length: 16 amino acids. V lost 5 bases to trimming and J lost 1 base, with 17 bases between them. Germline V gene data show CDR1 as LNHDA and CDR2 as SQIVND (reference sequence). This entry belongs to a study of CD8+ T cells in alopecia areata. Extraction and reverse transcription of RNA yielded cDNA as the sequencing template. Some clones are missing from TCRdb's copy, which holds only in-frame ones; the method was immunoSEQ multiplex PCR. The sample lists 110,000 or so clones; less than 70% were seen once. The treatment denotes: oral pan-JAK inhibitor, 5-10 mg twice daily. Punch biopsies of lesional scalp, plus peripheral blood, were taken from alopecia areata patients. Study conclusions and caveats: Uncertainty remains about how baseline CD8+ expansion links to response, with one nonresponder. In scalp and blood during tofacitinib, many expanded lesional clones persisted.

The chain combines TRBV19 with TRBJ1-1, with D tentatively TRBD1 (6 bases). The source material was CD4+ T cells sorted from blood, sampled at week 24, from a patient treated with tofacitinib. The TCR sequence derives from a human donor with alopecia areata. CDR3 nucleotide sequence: TGTGCCAGTAGTCTCAATCCAGGGGAGGGGAACACTGAAGCTTTCTTT. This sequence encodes CASSLNPGEGNTEAFF.